This T cell receptor (beta chain) stems from a study of vaccination effects on CD4 cells after COVID-19. Findings and limits, study-wide: Infection-derived and vaccine-derived clones contracted markedly late after vaccination.

Antigen-specific CD4+ T cells were first expanded with viral peptide pools by the ViraFEST assay and only then sequenced. Culture proceeded for approximately nine days, and CD4+ T cells were then isolated. Either the mRNA-1273 or the BNT162b2 vaccine was given to participants as two doses. V was shortened by 1 base and J by 0 bases, with 8 bases between the two germline ends. This CDR3 comprises 15 residues. Germline assignment: CDR1 LNHDA and CDR2 SQIVND (reference sequence). Some clones are missing from TCRdb's copy, which holds only in-frame ones; the method was immunoSEQ multiplex PCR. The table includes approximately 65,000 clones, around 74% detected once. Comment on this clone: Its matching antigen is unknown.

This specimen was CD4+ T cells from PBMCs cultured with HCoV-229E spike peptides, taken after COVID-19 vaccination. J is TRBJ2-3 and V is TRBV19; D tentatively reads TRBD1 or TRBD2 (6 bases each). The sequence was obtained from a human donor who received a COVID-19 vaccine. CDR3 DNA sequence: TGTGCCAGTAGTATAGGAGGGGGGAGCACAGATACGCAGTATTTT. Translated, it gives CASSIGGGSTDTQYF. The whole variable domain, filled in from reference TRBV19 and TRBJ2-3, reads DGGITQSPKYLFRKEGQNVTLSCEQNLNHDAMYWYRQDPGQGLRLIYYSQIVNDFQKGDIAEGYSVSREKKESFPLTVTSAQKNPTAFYLCASSIGGGSTDTQYFGPGTRLTVL.